This T cell receptor beta chain emerged from a study of OX40 agonist ivuxolimab in advanced cancers. Whole-study context: The patients received agonistic anti-OX40 (CD134) antibody ivuxolimab. The study's findings and limits: In CD8+ T cells, expanded clones were on average more numerous than in CD4+. At 0.1 to 3.0 mg/kg, clonal expansion of CD4+ and CD8+ blood T cells had occurred by week 6.

Autoimmune disease history or systemic immunosuppression meant exclusion. Sequencing used immunoSEQ multiplex PCR; TCRdb keeps in-frame clones, though not all of them. This repertoire shows almost 20,000 clones, 83% found once; its top ten account for 21%. As regards this clone: Its antigen is currently unknown.

V dropped 5 bases and J dropped 1; count of bases not matched to a gene: 1. From germline, CDR1 is SGHRS and CDR2 YFSETQ. The CDR3 covers 14 residues. Sample: CD4+ or CD8+ T cells sorted from blood, taken in a trial of the OX40 agonist ivuxolimab. This receptor was taken from an adult with an advanced solid tumor such as melanoma, head and neck, liver or kidney cancer. The chain combines TRBV5-1 with TRBJ2-3, with 10 nucleotides matching TRBD1. The CDR3 sequence is CASSGTGGTDTQYF. The CDR3 bases are TGCGCCAGCAGTGGGACAGGGGGCACAGATACGCAGTATTTT.